A selection of T cell receptor beta chains follows, all from one sample in a study of patients and donors after allogeneic stem cell transplantation. TCRdb reprocessed the RT-PCR reads via MiXCR and lists one record per CDR3 protein. The data hold about 90,000 distinct CDR3 sequences, with 48% observed a single time. The sample comprised blood, either unsorted or a sorted T cell fraction (not recorded which). The receptors here all came from a human donor who was either an allogeneic HSCT recipient or a stem cell or donor lymphocyte infusion donor (not recorded which). It is not recorded whose cells these are; they may come from a transplant donor. Both conserved end residues are part of each CDR3. A D gene is named only where the DNA matches it firmly. Part of the rows lack a size; the others show once, few, many or a class for expanded clones.

>TRBJ1-6|TRBV7-9|few|NA
TGTGCCAGCAGACAACAGCGTTCACCCCTCCACTTT
CASRQQRSPLHF
>TRBJ2-3|TRBV9|NA|NA
TGTGCCAGCAGCGTAGGGCTTAGCACAGATACGCAGTATTTT
CASSVGLSTDTQYF
>TRBJ1-6|TRBV6-6|NA|TRBD1
TGTGCCAGCAGACCGGGACAGACCTATAATTCACCCCTCCACTTT
CASRPGQTYNSPLHF
>TRBJ1-2|TRBV20-1|NA|NA
TGCAGTGCTATACCGACAGGTCACACCTTC
CSAIPTGHTF
>TRBJ1-3|TRBV12-3/TRBV12-4|few|NA
TGTGCCAGCATTCCTCTGGGCGGGGGCTCTGGAAACACCATATATTTT
CASIPLGGGSGNTIYF
>TRBJ1-5|TRBV5-1|NA|NA
TGCGCCAGCAGCTTGGCCGCAGGGAACGGTCAGCCCCAGCATTTT
CASSLAAGNGQPQHF
>TRBJ1-4|TRBV12-3/TRBV12-4|few|NA
TGTGCCAGCACAGTCCGTTTAACTAATGAAAAACTGTTTTTT
CASTVRLTNEKLFF
>TRBJ1-2|TRBV5-6|NA|NA
TGTGCCAGCAGCTTGAGCCCGGACAGCCTCTATGGCTACACCTTC
CASSLSPDSLYGYTF
>TRBJ1-2|TRBV6-1|NA|NA
TGTGCCAGCAGGGGAGACATGCGTGGCTACACCTTC
CASRGDMRGYTF
>TRBJ1-6|TRBV7-9|NA|TRBD1
TGTGCCAGCAGTCGACCGGACAGGGCGTATGATTCACCCCTCCACTTT
CASSRPDRAYDSPLHF
>TRBJ1-3|TRBV7-2|NA|TRBD1
TGTGCCAGCAGGGCAGGGACAGTCGGAAACACCATATATTTT
CASRAGTVGNTIYF
>TRBJ2-1|TRBV20-1|once|TRBD1
TGCAGTGCTCCTACAGGGGGTAATGAGCAGTTCTTC
CSAPTGGNEQFF
>TRBJ1-3|TRBV7-2|NA|NA
TGTGCCAGCAGCTTAGAGGGCGGCGGCTCTGGAAACACCATATATTTT
CASSLEGGGSGNTIYF
>TRBJ2-3|TRBV25-1|NA|NA
TGTGCCAGCAAAGATGCCGGGAATGGGCAGTATTTT
CASKDAGNGQYF
>TRBJ1-4|TRBV20-1|NA|TRBD1
TGCAGTGCTAGAGGTTCGGCCGGACAGGGAGGAGAAAAACTGTTTTTT
CSARGSAGQGGEKLFF
>TRBJ1-1|TRBV7-3|NA|NA
TGTGCCAGCAGGGAGACCGGGAACACTGAAGCTTTCTTT
CASRETGNTEAFF
>TRBJ1-1|TRBV7-7|few|NA
TGTGCTAGCAGCCCCGGTGGGGCGAACACTGAAGCTTTCTTT
CASSPGGANTEAFF
>TRBJ1-2|TRBV4-2|few|NA
TGTGCCAGCAGCCAAGAATCAGGGGTAGGCTATGGCTACACCTTC
CASSQESGVGYGYTF
>TRBJ1-3|TRBV5-1|NA|TRBD1
TGCGCCAGCAGCTGGGGACAGCCTGGGGGCTCTGGAAACACCATATATTTT
CASSWGQPGGSGNTIYF
>TRBJ1-1|TRBV3-1|once|NA
TGTGCCAGCATTGAAAGGTGTAACACTGAAGCTTTCTTT
CASIERCNTEAFF
>TRBJ1-2|TRBV28|NA|NA
TGTGCCAGCAGTTTACGAGGGAACTATGGCTACACCTTC
CASSLRGNYGYTF
>TRBJ1-5|TRBV20-1|NA|TRBD1
TGCAGTGCTAGAACACCGGGACAGGGACGTCAGCCCCAGCATTTT
CSARTPGQGRQPQHF
>TRBJ1-1|TRBV12-3/TRBV12-4|few|NA
TGTGCCAGCAGTAGCGGGCCCTCTGAAGCTTTCTTT
CASSSGPSEAFF
>TRBJ1-2|TRBV6-2/TRBV6-3|NA|NA
TGTGCCAGCAGTTCCCTGAGGGGTAATGGCTACACCTTC
CASSSLRGNGYTF
>TRBJ1-2|TRBV19|NA|NA
TGTGCCAGTAGTAGTCGGCGAGCTAACTATGGCTACACCTTC
CASSSRRANYGYTF
>TRBJ1-6|TRBV18|few|NA
TGTGCCACCCAGGGTTTGTCGAATTCACCCCTCCACTTT
CATQGLSNSPLHF
>TRBJ2-1|TRBV4-3|NA|TRBD2
TGCGCCAGCAGCCAAGATGGGGCGGGAGGGCCGGATAATGAGCAGTTCTTC
CASSQDGAGGPDNEQFF
>TRBJ2-7|TRBV7-9|once|NA
TGTGCCAGCAGCCCCGCAGGTTACGAGCAGTACTTC
CASSPAGYEQYF
>TRBJ1-2|TRBV20-1|NA|NA
TGCAGTGCCGATGGGACGGACTATGGCTACACCTTC
CSADGTDYGYTF
>TRBJ1-2|TRBV28|NA|TRBD1
TGTGCCAGCAGGCAACCCCTGGGACAGCAACTGTATGGCTACACCTTC
CASRQPLGQQLYGYTF
>TRBJ2-3|TRBV27|NA|TRBD2
TGTGCCAGCACCTACCTTCTAGCGGGAGGGGTCGGAGATACGCAGTATTTT
CASTYLLAGGVGDTQYF
>TRBJ1-3|TRBV20-1|NA|TRBD1
TGCAGTGCTAGGGGGGACAGGGGCGCTGGAAACACCATATATTTT
CSARGDRGAGNTIYF
>TRBJ1-2|TRBV20-1|NA|NA
TGCAGTGCTCCACAGGGATCAGGCTACACCTTC
CSAPQGSGYTF
>TRBJ2-3|TRBV5-1|NA|NA
TGCGCCAGCAGCTTAGCGGCGCGCACAGATACGCAGTATTTT
CASSLAARTDTQYF
>TRBJ1-2|TRBV27|few|NA
TGTGCCAGCAAACCCCCGGGACACCGGGGCTACACCTTC
CASKPPGHRGYTF
>TRBJ2-2|TRBV9|many|TRBD2
TGTGCCAGCAGCACTGGGGACTACCCCGGGGAGCTGTTTTTT
CASSTGDYPGELFF
>TRBJ1-4|TRBV5-1|NA|NA
TGCGCCAGCAGCGATATTGGGGCGGGGCTGTTTTTT
CASSDIGAGLFF
>TRBJ1-3|TRBV5-8|few|NA
TGTGCCAGCTCGAGGACCGCTGGAAACACCATATATTTT
CASSRTAGNTIYF
>TRBJ1-6|TRBV12-3/TRBV12-4|few|TRBD1
TGTGCCAGCAGTTCCCGGGACAGGGATTCACCCCTCCACTTT
CASSSRDRDSPLHF
>TRBJ1-5|TRBV4-3|few|NA
TGCGCCAGCAGCCAAGATTGGGGAAAGGATCAGCCCCAGCATTTT
CASSQDWGKDQPQHF
>TRBJ1-4|TRBV7-2|NA|TRBD1
TGTGCCAGCAGCCCGAAGGACAGGGACAATGAAAAACTGTTTTTT
CASSPKDRDNEKLFF
>TRBJ1-5|TRBV15|few|NA
TGTGCCACCAGCGGGTATGTGACAACCAATCAGCCCCAGCATTTT
CATSGYVTTNQPQHF
>TRBJ1-1|TRBV7-2|few|NA
TGTGCCAGCAGCTTATACGGGGGCACTGAAGCTTTCTTT
CASSLYGGTEAFF
>TRBJ1-3|TRBV5-1|few|NA
TGCGCCAGCAGCTTGGACGGGGGAGACTCTGGAAACACCATATATTTT
CASSLDGGDSGNTIYF
>TRBJ2-3|TRBV12-3/TRBV12-4|NA|NA
TGTGCCAGCAGCTTCAGCACAGATACGCAGTATTTT
CASSFSTDTQYF
>TRBJ1-5|TRBV7-9|few|NA
TGTGCCAGCAGCGATAGGGGGGACAATCAGCCCCAGCATTTT
CASSDRGDNQPQHF
>TRBJ2-1|TRBV5-1|NA|NA
TGCGCCAGCAGCTTGGGCCTAGAAATCCTCGAGCAGTTCTTC
CASSLGLEILEQFF
>TRBJ2-3|TRBV12-3/TRBV12-4|NA|TRBD1
TGTGCCAGCAGTTTAGGACAGGGCCCAGATACGCAGTATTTT
CASSLGQGPDTQYF
>TRBJ1-1|TRBV4-3|NA|NA
TGCGCCAGCAGCCAAGGGAGTTGGAACACTGAAGCTTTCTTT
CASSQGSWNTEAFF
>TRBJ2-7|TRBV4-1|NA|TRBD2
TGCGCCAGCAGCCAAGATAGCGGGAGGTCCTTTGGGGACGAGCAGTACTTC
CASSQDSGRSFGDEQYF
>TRBJ2-7|TRBV7-6|NA|TRBD2
TGTGCCAGCAGCCTCTCTAGCGGGAGGAGGAGAGGAGGGGGGTACGAGCAGTACTTC
CASSLSSGRRRGGGYEQYF
>TRBJ1-5|TRBV12-3/TRBV12-4|few|NA
TGTGCCAGCAGTCCGTCGGGTGGACGGCCCCAGCATTTT
CASSPSGGRPQHF
>TRBJ2-7|TRBV7-9|NA|NA
TGTGCCAGCAGCTTAGCGCCGGGGGTGACCTACGAGCAGTACTTC
CASSLAPGVTYEQYF
>TRBJ1-2|TRBV28|few|TRBD1
TGTGCCAGCAGTTCGACAGGGGGCCTTAACTATGGCTACACCTTC
CASSSTGGLNYGYTF